A single T cell receptor (beta chain) is shown here with its context. Its antigen remains unidentified. This sample was included in a study of shared clonotypes between healthy human individuals. The wider study: The plates for each donor numbered three CD4 naive, three CD4 memory, two CD8 naive and one CD8 memory.

The naive CD8 population came from CD45RO-negative cells selected for CCR7, without terminally differentiated effector memory CD45RA+ cells. General study findings and limits: Shared clonotypes: 4.5% to 5% naive CD4, about 4% naive CD8, about 2.4% memory CD4, about 0.41% memory CD8.

Some clones are missing from TCRdb's copy, which holds only in-frame ones; the method was immunoSEQ multiplex PCR. The table records a few million clones, roughly 93% of them present only once. The ends were cut back, 7 bases at V and 5 bases at J, with 26 bases in the middle. The CDR3 loop spans 17 amino acids. CDR1 and CDR2 (germline): MNHEY, SMNVEV (reference sequence). This sequence originates from a man between 18 and 29 years old in good health. Some clones in this sample may be carry-over from other donors' samples. Input material: naive CD8+ T cells from PBMCs. The chain is built from TRBV27 and TRBJ2-5, with unresolved D. The CDR3 DNA reads as TGTGCCAGCATTCTTTTTCTAGAGGTTCTTTTGGTGGAGACCCAGTACTTC. Translated, it gives CASILFLEVLLVETQYF.